This is a list of T cell receptor beta chains from one sample in a study of breast tumors, draining lymph nodes, adjacent tissues. In TCRdb, the multiplex PCR reads were re-called with MiXCR into one record per CDR3 protein. Seen here are 200,000 or so distinct CDR3 sequences, approximately 31% observed once, and the top ten hold approximately 4.5%. The specimen was axillary lymph node tissue. Every receptor here comes from a female donor with breast cancer. Some clones in this sample may be carry-over from other donors' samples. The CDR3 runs from the conserved cysteine through the conserved F or W. Fields, in order: clone size, CDR3 length, J gene, V gene, D gene, CDR3 protein, CDR3 DNA. The D gene is left open where the match is weak. Not all rows give a size; the values are once, few, many and, for expanded clones, a class.

>NA|15|TRBJ1-5|TRBV15|TRBD1
CATSRTGGFGQPQHF
TGTGCCACCAGCAGGACAGGGGGCTTCGGGCAGCCCCAGCATTTT
>many|15|TRBJ1-6|TRBV20-1|TRBD1
CSARETGERNSPLHF
TGCAGTGCTAGGGAAACAGGGGAGAGGAATTCACCCCTCCACTTT
>NA|12|TRBJ2-2|TRBV20-1|TRBD2
CSASSSGAELFF
TGCAGTGCTAGCTCTAGCGGGGCGGAGCTGTTTTTT
>many|13|TRBJ1-6|TRBV20-1|NA
CSARDLYNSPLHF
TGCAGTGCTAGAGACCTGTATAATTCACCCCTCCACTTT
>NA|14|TRBJ1-6|TRBV19|NA
CASSIGGLSVALHF
TGTGCCAGTAGTATAGGGGGCCTCTCGGTGGCCCTCCACTTT
>NA|15|TRBJ1-6|TRBV12-3/TRBV12-4|NA
CASSLGTARDSPLHF
TGTGCCAGCAGTCTCGGGACCGCGAGGGATTCACCCCTCCACTTT
>many|14|TRBJ2-3|TRBV6-5|NA
CASSYGQSTDTQYF
TGTGCCAGCAGTTACGGGCAGAGCACAGATACGCAGTATTTT
>NA|17|TRBJ1-1|TRBV20-1|TRBD1
CSARDPGTGQTNTEAFF
TGCAGTGCTAGAGATCCTGGTACGGGACAGACGAACACTGAAGCTTTCTTT
>NA|18|TRBJ2-7|TRBV10-2|NA
CASSFSHQPRVRVFEQYF
TGTGCCAGCAGTTTTTCCCACCAACCTCGGGTCAGGGTATTCGAGCAGTACTTC
>NA|14|TRBJ1-1|TRBV2|NA
CASNLWGVSTEAFF
TGTGCCAGCAACCTATGGGGGGTGAGCACTGAAGCTTTCTTT
>NA|10|TRBJ1-6|TRBV19|NA
CASSAGTLHF
TGTGCCAGTAGTGCCGGGACTCTCCACTTT
>many|17|TRBJ2-5|TRBV9|TRBD2
CASSGGLAGWGQETQYF
TGTGCCAGCAGCGGGGGCCTAGCGGGATGGGGGCAAGAGACCCAGTACTTC
>many|14|TRBJ2-1|TRBV12-3/TRBV12-4|TRBD2
CASSPSGSGEKQFF
TGTGCCAGCAGCCCCTCCGGTAGCGGGGAGAAGCAGTTCTTC
>NA|15|TRBJ1-5|TRBV7-8|TRBD1
CASSTTTGSSGPQHF
TGTGCCAGCAGCACCACGACAGGGTCCTCAGGGCCCCAGCATTTT
>once|14|TRBJ2-1|TRBV14|NA
CASRGGGSLVEQSF
TGTGCCAGCAGGGGAGGGGGTTCTCTTGTCGAGCAGTCCTTC
>NA|15|TRBJ1-2|TRBV28|NA
CASSSLEPGGGGYTF
TGTGCCAGCAGTTCGTTAGAACCTGGGGGGGGAGGCTACACCTTC
>many|14|TRBJ2-3|TRBV19|NA
CASSIQGPTDTQYF
TGTGCCAGTAGTATACAGGGCCCCACAGATACGCAGTATTTT
>NA|13|TRBJ1-1|TRBV12-3/TRBV12-4|NA
CASSRQEYTEAFF
TGTGCCAGCAGCCGACAGGAGTACACTGAAGCTTTCTTT
>many|15|TRBJ1-5|TRBV5-8|NA
CASSSTGYSNQPQHF
TGTGCCAGCAGCTCCACAGGGTATAGCAATCAGCCCCAGCATTTT
>many|16|TRBJ2-3|TRBV24-1|TRBD2
CATSDSGLSITDTQYF
TGTGCCACCAGTGATTCGGGACTATCGATCACAGATACGCAGTATTTT
>once|17|TRBJ1-2|TRBV6-6|TRBD1
CASSPLKKVTGRYGYTF
TGTGCCAGCAGTCCGCTCAAGAAGGTGACAGGGAGATATGGCTACACCTTC
>many|15|TRBJ1-2|TRBV5-5|NA
CASSLGNSGRYGYTF
TGTGCCAGCAGCTTGGGTAACAGCGGCCGCTATGGCTACACCTTC
>many|14|TRBJ2-1|TRBV20-1|NA
CSASQTRSYNEQFF
TGCAGTGCTAGCCAGACTAGATCCTACAATGAGCAGTTCTTC
>many|15|TRBJ1-6|TRBV19|NA
CASSSADVYNSPLHF
TGTGCCAGTAGCTCCGCGGACGTCTATAATTCACCCCTCCACTTT
>NA|18|TRBJ2-7|TRBV6-2/TRBV6-3|NA
CASSYSNRRGSVSYEQYF
TGTGCCAGCAGTTACTCGAACCGGAGGGGGTCCGTCTCCTACGAGCAGTACTTC
>many|15|TRBJ2-2|TRBV11-2|NA
CASSLDGSGSGELFF
TGTGCCAGCAGCTTAGACGGCAGCGGCTCCGGGGAGCTGTTTTTT
>NA|15|TRBJ1-1|TRBV6-1|TRBD1
CASSDQGATNTEAFF
TGTGCCAGCAGTGATCAGGGGGCAACGAACACTGAAGCTTTCTTT
>few|16|TRBJ2-3|TRBV25-1|TRBD2
CASSELTSGSTDTQYF
TGTGCCAGCAGTGAATTAACTAGCGGGAGCACAGATACGCAGTATTTT
>NA|15|TRBJ2-5|TRBV3-1|TRBD2
CASSRTSGGAETQYF
TGTGCCAGCAGCCGGACTAGCGGGGGGGCCGAGACCCAGTACTTC
>many|12|TRBJ1-2|TRBV5-1|NA
CASSLVDGGYTF
TGCGCCAGCAGCTTGGTAGACGGAGGCTACACCTTC
>NA|16|TRBJ1-1|TRBV20-1|NA
CSARDLASTVNTEAFF
TGCAGTGCTAGAGATCTAGCGTCGACAGTTAACACTGAAGCTTTCTTT
>many|15|TRBJ2-1|TRBV11-3|TRBD2
CASSPGTSGGHEQFF
TGTGCCAGCAGCCCCGGGACTAGCGGGGGCCATGAGCAGTTCTTC
>NA|13|TRBJ1-1|TRBV11-2|NA
CASTPGGQAEAFF
TGTGCCAGCACCCCCGGGGGGCAAGCTGAAGCTTTCTTT
>many|17|TRBJ2-1|TRBV4-1|TRBD2
CASSPTKGLAGGNEQFF
TGCGCCAGCAGCCCTACTAAAGGACTAGCGGGGGGGAATGAGCAGTTCTTC
>many|15|TRBJ2-2|TRBV5-8|NA
CASSVGHWNTGELFF
TGTGCCAGCAGCGTGGGACATTGGAACACCGGGGAGCTGTTTTTT
>NA|15|TRBJ2-3|TRBV2|TRBD1
CASSSWTGGPDTQYF
TGTGCCAGCAGTTCTTGGACAGGGGGCCCAGATACGCAGTATTTT
>many|14|TRBJ1-4|TRBV5-1|NA
CASSQQGSREKLFF
TGCGCCAGCAGCCAACAGGGAAGTAGAGAAAAACTGTTTTTT
>once|13|TRBJ1-5|TRBV20-1|NA
CSARGGDHQPQHF
TGCAGTGCTAGAGGGGGGGATCATCAGCCCCAGCATTTT
>NA|17|TRBJ2-1|TRBV29-1|TRBD2
CSVNFRTSGRSDNEQFF
TGCAGCGTTAACTTCCGGACTAGCGGGAGGTCCGACAATGAGCAGTTCTTC
>many|15|TRBJ2-1|TRBV20-1|NA
CSARDTGLSYNEQFF
TGCAGTGCTAGGGACACAGGACTTTCCTACAATGAGCAGTTCTTC
>many|16|TRBJ1-2|TRBV18|TRBD1
CASSPPRRQGNYGYTF
TGTGCCAGCTCACCACCGAGGAGACAGGGGAACTATGGCTACACCTTC
>many|14|TRBJ2-3|TRBV2|NA
CASSEGVRTDTQYF
TGTGCCAGCAGTGAAGGAGTCAGAACAGATACGCAGTATTTT
>many|16|TRBJ2-3|TRBV5-5|NA
CASSPPALRSTDTQYF
TGTGCCAGCTCCCCCCCAGCACTTAGAAGCACAGATACGCAGTATTTT
>many|15|TRBJ2-7|TRBV3-2|NA
CASSQLGGKPYEQYF
TGTGCCAGCAGCCAATTGGGGGGGAAACCCTACGAGCAGTACTTC
>many|16|TRBJ2-1|TRBV7-9|NA
CASSLGGQGYHNEQFF
TGTGCCAGCAGCTTAGGAGGGCAGGGATACCACAATGAGCAGTTCTTC
>many|14|TRBJ1-3|TRBV5-6|NA
CASSLAGARNTIYF
TGTGCCAGCAGCTTGGCCGGGGCGCGAAACACCATATATTTT
>many|13|TRBJ2-7|TRBV7-2|NA
CASSPQSKGEQYF
TGTGCCAGCAGCCCCCAATCTAAGGGCGAGCAGTACTTC
>few|16|TRBJ2-2|TRBV3-1|TRBD2
CASSLGLGVKTGELFF
TGTGCCAGCAGCCTTGGACTAGGAGTAAAGACCGGGGAGCTGTTTTTT
>many|16|TRBJ2-2|TRBV5-6|NA
CASSLLEGSNTGELFF
TGTGCCAGCAGCTTGCTCGAGGGGTCGAACACCGGGGAGCTGTTTTTT
>NA|20|TRBJ2-1|TRBV9|TRBD2
CASSVWGVAGGPQGGDEQLF
TGTGCCAGCAGCGTGTGGGGGGTAGCGGGAGGGCCTCAGGGAGGGGATGAGCAGCTCTTC
>NA|15|TRBJ1-5|TRBV15|NA
CATSRDGNRNQPQHF
TGTGCCACCAGCAGAGATGGGAACAGGAACCAGCCCCAGCATTTT
>many|15|TRBJ2-7|TRBV20-1|TRBD2
CSARDPIAGTYEQYF
TGCAGTGCTAGAGATCCCATAGCGGGAACCTACGAGCAGTACTTC
>NA|13|TRBJ1-3|TRBV12-3/TRBV12-4|NA
CVSRLRSGNIIYF
TGTGTCAGCAGGCTCCGCTCTGGAAACATCATATATTTT
>many|14|TRBJ2-3|TRBV27|NA
CASSLERRGDTQYF
TGTGCCAGCAGTTTAGAAAGGAGAGGAGATACGCAGTATTTT
>once|14|TRBJ2-3|TRBV25-1|TRBD2
CASSARTSTQTQYF
TGTGCCAGCAGTGCTAGGACTAGCACCCAGACGCAGTATTTT